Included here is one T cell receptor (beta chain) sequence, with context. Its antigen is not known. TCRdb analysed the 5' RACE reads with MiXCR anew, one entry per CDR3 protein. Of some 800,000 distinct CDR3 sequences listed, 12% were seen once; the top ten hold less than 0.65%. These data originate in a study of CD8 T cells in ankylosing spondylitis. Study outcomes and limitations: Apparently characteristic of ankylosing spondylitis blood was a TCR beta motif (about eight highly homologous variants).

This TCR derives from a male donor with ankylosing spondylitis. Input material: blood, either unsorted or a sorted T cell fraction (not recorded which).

Written as DNA, the CDR3 is TGTGCCAGCAGTTACCCGCCCGATCACATTCAAGAGACCCAGTACTTC. Translation gives CASSYPPDHIQETQYF. This chain links TRBV6-5 with TRBJ2-5; no reliable D call. V was trimmed by 2 bases and J by 2 bases, leaving 15 bases between them. CDR1 and CDR2 from the germline V gene are MNHEY and SVGAGI. The CDR3 spans 16 residues.